The next 27 T cell receptor beta chains were all read from a single sample in a study of spatial heterogeneity in lung cancer. Overall study findings and caveats: Intratumoral expanded alpha and beta TCR counts were found to track tumor mutation counts.

TCRdb re-called the 5' RACE reads through MiXCR, storing one row per CDR3 protein. The table lists roughly 10,000 distinct CDR3 sequences, approximately 12% of them singletons. Time point defined: sample taken at primary tumor resection. No cognate antigen is known for these TCRs. The sequences come from lung tumor tissue, collected at surgery. These receptors all come from a male donor with early-stage non-small cell lung cancer.

This clonotype came up many times. V usage is TRBV13 and J usage is TRBJ1-1; tentatively, D is TRBD1 (5 bases). Germline V gives CDR1 PRHDT, CDR2 FYEKMQ (reference sequence). V was clipped by 5 bases and J by 1 base, with 14 bases between them. The CDR3 contains 15 residues. The CDR3 coding sequence is TGTGCCAGCAGCCCCCACGGAGGGGAGAACACTGAAGCTTTCTTT. As protein: CASSPHGGENTEAFF.

The chain has TRBV28 and TRBJ2-3, with TRBD1 as a possible D gene (5 bases). CDR1 is MDHEN and CDR2 is SYDVKM in the germline V gene. The CDR3 consists of 15 residues. The V end was cut by 7 bases, the J end by 0 bases, with 14 bases between. Here the CDR3 DNA reads TGTGCCAGCACCCATGGGGCAGGCAGCACAGATACGCAGTATTTT. Protein sequence: CASTHGAGSTDTQYF.

CDR3 bases: TGCAGTGCTAGAACCTCTGGAAACACCATATATTTT. Protein product: CSARTSGNTIYF. The V and J genes are TRBV20-1 and TRBJ1-3; the D is unclear. The germline V and J ends were trimmed by 2 bases and 0 bases, with 2 bases remaining between them. The germline V gene has CDR1 DFQATT and CDR2 SNEGSKA (reference sequence). CDR3 length: 12 amino acids.

The chain employs TRBV29-1 and TRBJ2-5; D is uncertain. Germline CDR1 SQVTM, CDR2 ANQGSEA. The CDR3 loop spans 13 amino acids. With 6 bases removed from V and 1 base from J, the gap between germline ends came to 12 bases. The CDR3 region is CSVSWGIQETQYF. For the CDR3, the DNA is TGCAGCGTGAGTTGGGGAATCCAAGAGACCCAGTACTTC.

This clonotype was seen many times. The rearrangement uses TRBV2 and TRBJ2-7, with 7 positions matching TRBD1. The germline V gene encodes CDR1 SNHLY and CDR2 FYNNEI. The V segment lost 7 bases and the J segment 0 bases; nucleotides outside the gene matches: 6. The CDR3 loop spans 14 amino acids. The CDR3 region is CASTDRENSYEQYF. CDR3 in DNA: TGTGCCAGCACCGACAGGGAAAACTCCTACGAGCAGTACTTC.

Sample share makes this clonotype medium-sized. The chain uses TRBV7-9 and TRBJ1-5; D gene ambiguous. Trimming stripped 0 bases from V and 4 bases from J, with 4 bases between. In germline, CDR1 is SEHNR, CDR2 FQNEAQ (reference sequence). The CDR3 covers 13 residues. The CDR3 loop reads CASSLASNQPQHF. The CDR3 region has the DNA TGTGCCAGCAGCTTAGCATCTAATCAGCCCCAGCATTTT. Filled out from reference TRBV7-9 and TRBJ1-5, the complete variable domain reads DTGVSQNPRHKITKRGQNVTFRCDPISEHNRLYWYRQTLGQGPEFLTYFQNEAQLEKSRLLSDRFSAERPKGSFSTLEIQRTEQGDSAMYLCASSLASNQPQHFGDGTRLSIL.

This clonotype has ten or more counts. The rearrangement uses TRBV10-3 and TRBJ2-5; 9 bases map to TRBD1. Losses at the gene ends were 4 bases for V and 4 bases for J; bases not matched to a gene: 4. This CDR3 is built from 14 residues. CDR1 is ENHRY, CDR2 SYGVKD, per germline. Written as DNA, the CDR3 is TGTGCCATCAGTGGGGGGACAGGGTCAGAGACCCAGTACTTC. It encodes CAISGGTGSETQYF.

Within the sample, this clonotype is medium-sized. The chain carries TRBV5-8 and TRBJ2-6; 7 nucleotides agree with TRBD1. CDR1 and CDR2 from the germline V gene are SGHTS and YDEGEE. V lost 2 bases, J lost 4 bases, and 3 bases stayed unmatched. The CDR3 covers 15 residues. The chain's CDR3 is CASSFQGEGANVLTF. The CDR3 DNA reads TGTGCCAGCAGCTTTCAGGGGGAAGGGGCCAACGTCCTGACTTTC. The complete variable domain, with remaining parts taken from reference TRBV5-8 and TRBJ2-6, reads EAGVTQSPTHLIKTRGQQATLRCSPISGHTSVYWYQQALGLGLQFLLWYDEGEERNRGNFPPRFSGRQFPNYSSELNVNALELEDSALYLCASSFQGEGANVLTFGAGSRLTVL.

This clonotype was counted many times. The gene calls are TRBV29-1 and TRBJ1-2; D not resolved. The germline V and J ends were trimmed by 3 bases and 6 bases, with 5 bases remaining between them. Looked up from germline, CDR1 is SQVTM and CDR2 is ANQGSEA. This CDR3 is 10 amino acids long. The CDR3 here is CSVEDNGYTF. The CDR3 DNA follows: TGCAGCGTTGAGGATAATGGCTACACCTTC.

This clonotype was observed many times. The rearrangement uses TRBV20-1 and TRBJ2-7; 10 bases are a match to TRBD2. The ends lost 6 bases at V and 3 bases at J; junction bases unmatched: 11. CDR3 length equals 15 residues. Germline CDR1 reads DFQATT; CDR2 reads SNEGSKA (reference sequence). CDR3 amino acids: CSAPSGTSAFYEQYF. CDR3 in DNA: TGCAGTGCCCCTTCCGGGACTAGCGCATTCTACGAGCAGTACTTC.

This clonotype was picked up many times. The chain recombines TRBV29-1 with TRBJ2-7; a possible D gene is TRBD1 (6 bases). Germline assignment: CDR1 SQVTM and CDR2 ANQGSEA. This CDR3 is 15 amino acids long. The V end lost 0 bases, the J end lost 2 bases, and 14 bases lay between the germline ends. The DNA of the CDR3 is TGCAGCGTTGAAGATCGAGGCACAGGGACCTACGAGCAGTACTTC. Its protein is CSVEDRGTGTYEQYF.

This clonotype was seen repeatedly, ten times or more. This sequence joins TRBV24-1 and TRBJ2-2; possibly TRBD1 for D (5 bases). This CDR3 spans 13 amino acids. V was shortened by 7 bases and J by 0 bases, with 5 bases between the two germline ends. CDR1 is KGHDR, CDR2 SFDVKD, per germline. Here the CDR3 reads CATRDTNTGELFF. The CDR3 DNA reads as TGTGCCACCAGGGACACGAACACCGGGGAGCTGTTTTTT.

The table lists this clonotype with many counts. The chain uses TRBV10-3 and TRBJ2-7; D may be TRBD1 (5 bases). V dropped 8 bases and J dropped 5 bases, with 16 bases sitting between them. In germline, CDR1 is ENHRY, CDR2 SYGVKD. The CDR3 consists of 13 residues. CDR3 nucleotides: TGTGCCATCGGCAGGGTAGGGGCCGACGAGCAGTACTTC. Amino acid sequence: CAIGRVGADEQYF.

At least ten counts were recorded for this clonotype. This chain links TRBV20-1 with TRBJ2-3, with 11 positions matching TRBD2. In germline, CDR1 is DFQATT, CDR2 SNEGSKA (reference sequence). The CDR3 is 15 residues long. V lost 1 base, J lost 3 bases, and 3 bases stayed unmatched. The CDR3 region has the DNA TGCAGTGCTAGAGGACTAGCGGGATCAACAGATACGCAGTATTTT. Translated: CSARGLAGSTDTQYF.

In its sample, this clonotype ranks as medium-sized. The V and J genes are TRBV20-1 and TRBJ1-2; the match to TRBD1 covers 8 bases. This CDR3 contains 17 residues. The J segment lost 4 bases and the V segment lost 5 bases, leaving 18 bases of the junction unmatched. Looked up from germline, CDR1 is DFQATT and CDR2 is SNEGSKA (reference sequence). The CDR3 nucleotides are TGCAGTGCTGCGGCGGATGAGGCAGGGGGCGGCGCCTATGGCTACACCTTC. Its protein is CSAAADEAGGGAYGYTF.

This clonotype was seen repeatedly, ten times or more. The chain combines TRBV7-2 with TRBJ2-6; weak D call: TRBD2 (6 bases). Germline lookup yields CDR1 SGHTA and CDR2 FQGNSA. With 4 bases removed from V and 3 bases from J, the gap between germline ends came to 25 bases. The CDR3 is 20 residues long. The CDR3 nucleotides read TGTGCCAGCAGCTCCCGGAGCCGGGGGTCGGGGGTTGGTGGGGCCAACGTCCTGACTTTC. Translating gives CASSSRSRGSGVGGANVLTF. The variable domain in full, with the rest retrieved from reference TRBV7-2 and TRBJ2-6, is GAGVSQSPSNKVTEKGKDVELRCDPISGHTALYWYRQSLGQGLEFLIYFQGNSAPDKSGLPSDRFSAERTGGSVSTLTIQRTQQEDSAVYLCASSSRSRGSGVGGANVLTFGAGSRLTVL.

Ten or more counts support this clonotype. The rearrangement links TRBV25-1 to TRBJ1-4; D is unresolved. The CDR3 loop spans 11 amino acids. V dropped 2 bases and J dropped 7 bases, with 2 bases sitting between them. Germline CDR1 MGHDK, CDR2 SYGVNS. The CDR3 DNA sequence: TGTGCCAGCAGTGAACTTGAAAAACTGTTTTTT. Translated, it gives CASSELEKLFF.

This clonotype came up many times. The chain links TRBV2 to TRBJ2-7, with TRBD2 identical over 9 bases. CDR1 is SNHLY and CDR2 is FYNNEI in the germline V gene. The CDR3 contains 13 residues. The V gene end was trimmed by 6 bases and the J gene end by 6 bases; junction bases not matched to a gene: 6. The CDR3: CASSFQAGGEQYF. The DNA for the CDR3 is TGTGCCAGCAGCTTCCAAGCGGGAGGCGAGCAGTACTTC.

This clonotype was recorded at least ten times. The V gene is TRBV7-9, the J gene TRBJ1-5, with 10 nucleotides matching TRBD1. From germline, CDR1 is SEHNR and CDR2 FQNEAQ (reference sequence). The V segment lost 5 bases and the J segment 3 bases; nucleotides outside the gene matches: 7. The CDR3 is 16 amino acids. CDR3 DNA: TGTGCCAGCAGCCAAGGGACAGGGGCGACCAATCAGCCCCAGCATTTT. Translating gives CASSQGTGATNQPQHF.

In its sample, this clonotype is medium-sized (0.01 to 0.1%). The V gene is TRBV14, the J gene TRBJ1-2, with TRBD1 identical over 7 bases. The germline V gene encodes CDR1 SGHDN and CDR2 FVKESK. The V and J ends lost 0 bases and 7 bases, in that order; junction bases with no gene match: 17. The length of the CDR3 is 18 residues. The CDR3 spells CASSQDPPGGVGEGGYTF. DNA of the CDR3: TGTGCCAGCAGCCAAGACCCCCCAGGGGGAGTGGGAGAAGGTGGCTACACCTTC.

By proportion, this clonotype is medium-sized. This chain connects TRBV20-1 to TRBJ1-1; no clear D. V lost 3 bases and J lost 10, with 15 bases in between. This CDR3 is 12 amino acids long. CDR1 and CDR2 from the germline V gene are DFQATT and SNEGSKA (reference sequence). The CDR3 region has the DNA TGCAGTGCTAGGGAGTCGGAGGTCGGAGCTTTCTTT. It specifies CSARESEVGAFF.

This clonotype occurred many times. The J gene is TRBJ2-3, the V gene TRBV7-2, with 7 bases fitting TRBD2. The CDR3 sequence is 16 residues long. Germline V lookup: CDR1 SGHTA, CDR2 FQGNSA. J gave up 2 bases and V 1 base, and 6 bases lay outside the gene matches. CDR3: CASSLVVGRNTDTQYF. The DNA for the CDR3 is TGTGCCAGCAGCTTAGTAGTCGGGAGGAACACAGATACGCAGTATTTT. Using reference TRBV7-2 and TRBJ2-3 for the parts outside the CDR3, the full variable domain is GAGVSQSPSNKVTEKGKDVELRCDPISGHTALYWYRQSLGQGLEFLIYFQGNSAPDKSGLPSDRFSAERTGGSVSTLTIQRTQQEDSAVYLCASSLVVGRNTDTQYFGPGTRLTVL.

This clonotype was counted ten times or more. The chain links TRBV20-1 to TRBJ1-1; D is uncertain. The germline V gene encodes CDR1 DFQATT and CDR2 SNEGSKA (reference sequence). Trimming left V 1 base short and J 0 bases short, with 12 bases between. The CDR3 is made up of 15 amino acids. CDR3 bases: TGCAGTGCTAGAGGGGTCTGGGGAATGAACACTGAAGCTTTCTTT. Translating gives CSARGVWGMNTEAFF.

The chain recombines TRBV5-1 with TRBJ1-2; perhaps TRBD1 as D (5 bases). The V and J ends lost 2 bases and 6 bases respectively, with 14 bases between them. Germline V gene lookup returns CDR1 SGHRS and CDR2 YFSETQ. CDR3 length: 14 amino acids. The CDR3 spells CASSFSGGPDGYTF. CDR3 nucleotides: TGCGCCAGCAGCTTTTCGGGGGGACCGGATGGCTACACCTTC.

This sequence joins TRBV11-3 and TRBJ2-3; TRBD2 agrees at 8 bases. V shed 7 bases, J shed 0 bases, and the junction held 12 bases outside the gene matches. The CDR3 sequence is 17 residues long. The germline V gene has CDR1 SGHNT and CDR2 YENEEA. For the CDR3, the DNA is TGTGCCAGCACCCCAAGGGGGGCGGGAGGAAGCACAGATACGCAGTATTTT. It specifies CASTPRGAGGSTDTQYF.

By its share, this clonotype is large. This chain joins TRBV15 and TRBJ2-3; D perhaps matches TRBD1 (5 bases). The CDR3 runs to 16 residues. The germline V gene has CDR1 LNHNV and CDR2 YYDKDF (reference sequence). Trimming stripped 11 bases from V and 3 bases from J, with 24 bases between. CDR3 protein: CASSRGQGLQTDTQYF. The CDR3 bases are TGTGCCTCGTCAAGGGGCCAGGGTCTGCAGACAGATACGCAGTATTTT.

This clonotype occurred many times. The V call is TRBV7-8, the J call TRBJ2-1; 11 bases line up with TRBD2. This CDR3 is 16 amino acids long. Germline V CDR1 and CDR2: SGHVS, FQNEAQ. The J segment lost 5 bases and the V segment lost 10 bases, leaving 13 bases of the junction unmatched. CDR3 protein: CAIRTARLAGHNEQFF. The CDR3 DNA sequence: TGTGCCATCCGGACGGCCAGACTAGCGGGGCACAATGAGCAGTTCTTC.